The sequence of this T cell receptor beta chain was determined in a study of blood T cell repertoires in COVID-19. Looking at the study overall: Sites in the United States, Italy and Spain provided acute and convalescent COVID-19 samples. The analysed material was cDNA or gDNA that came from T cells, B-cell-depleted T cells, or PBMCs.

In the study's own analysis: Amplification of reference gene primers provided the estimated nucleated cell counts. Only in-frame clones appear in the TCRdb table, and some are missing; sequencing was by immunoSEQ multiplex PCR. V and J calls and clone size are copied from that table; D and trimming were computed from the DNA. There are approximately 230,000 clones in the sample; 88% occur only once, and more than 1.2% lies in the top ten. The clonotype originates from an elderly man with acute or convalescent COVID-19. Source material: peripheral blood.

Written as DNA, the CDR3 is TGTGCCAGCAGCTTAGCAGGACAGGGGAACGAGTACTTC. Its translation: CASSLAGQGNEYF. The chain employs TRBV7-9 and TRBJ2-7; 9 nucleotides match TRBD1. The CDR3 runs 13 residues. CDR1 and CDR2 (germline): SEHNR, FQNEAQ (reference sequence). The V gene end was trimmed by 0 bases and the J gene end by 11 bases; junction bases not matched to a gene: 5.